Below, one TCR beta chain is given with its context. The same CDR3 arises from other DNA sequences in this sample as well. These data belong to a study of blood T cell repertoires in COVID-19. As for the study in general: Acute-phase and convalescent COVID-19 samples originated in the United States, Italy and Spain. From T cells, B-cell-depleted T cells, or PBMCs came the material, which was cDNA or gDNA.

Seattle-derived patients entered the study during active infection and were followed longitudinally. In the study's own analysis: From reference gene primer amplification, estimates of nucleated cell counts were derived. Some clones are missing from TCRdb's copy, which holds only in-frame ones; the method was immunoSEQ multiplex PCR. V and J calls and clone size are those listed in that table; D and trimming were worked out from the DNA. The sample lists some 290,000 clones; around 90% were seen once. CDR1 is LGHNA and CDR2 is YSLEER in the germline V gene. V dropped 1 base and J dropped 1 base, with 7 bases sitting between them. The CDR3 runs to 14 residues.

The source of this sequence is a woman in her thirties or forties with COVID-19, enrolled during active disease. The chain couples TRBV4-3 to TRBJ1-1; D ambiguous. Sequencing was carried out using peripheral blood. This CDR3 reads CASSQVEGNTEAFF. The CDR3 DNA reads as TGCGCCAGCAGCCAAGTCGAGGGGAACACTGAAGCTTTCTTT.